The T cell receptor beta chain described here comes from a study of T cell changes during pregnancy in multiple sclerosis. Trimming removed 2 bases from V and 7 bases from J, with 10 bases in between. The germline V gene has CDR1 WNHNN and CDR2 SYGVQD (reference sequence). CDR3 length equals 13 residues. Clones were read by immunoSEQ multiplex PCR, and TCRdb kept only the in-frame ones, dropping some. In the table there are over 30,000 clones, 90% to 95% of which are singletons. The material sequenced was CD4+ T cells from peripheral blood mononuclear cells, taken after pregnancy. V gene TRBV10-1 combines with J gene TRBJ2-3; D perhaps matches TRBD2 (5 bases). The source is a female donor with multiple sclerosis, enrolled in a pregnancy study. CDR3 sequence reads: CASSENTGNTQYF. The CDR3 DNA sequence: TGCGCCAGCAGTGAGAACACCGGGAATACGCAGTATTTT.